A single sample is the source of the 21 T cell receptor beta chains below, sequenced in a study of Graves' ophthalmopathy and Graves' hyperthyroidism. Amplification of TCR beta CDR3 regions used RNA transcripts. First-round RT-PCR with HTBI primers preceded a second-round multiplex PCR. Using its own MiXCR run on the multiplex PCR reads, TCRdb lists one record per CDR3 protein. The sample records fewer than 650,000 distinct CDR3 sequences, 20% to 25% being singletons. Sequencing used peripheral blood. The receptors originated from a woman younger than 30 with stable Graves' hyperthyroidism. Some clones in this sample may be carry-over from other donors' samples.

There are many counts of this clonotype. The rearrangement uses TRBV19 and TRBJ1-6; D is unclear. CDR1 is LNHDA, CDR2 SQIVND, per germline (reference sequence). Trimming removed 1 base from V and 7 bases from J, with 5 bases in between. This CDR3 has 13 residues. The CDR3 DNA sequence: TGTGCCAGTAGTATAGGGGAGAATTCACCCCTCCACTTT. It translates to CASSIGENSPLHF.

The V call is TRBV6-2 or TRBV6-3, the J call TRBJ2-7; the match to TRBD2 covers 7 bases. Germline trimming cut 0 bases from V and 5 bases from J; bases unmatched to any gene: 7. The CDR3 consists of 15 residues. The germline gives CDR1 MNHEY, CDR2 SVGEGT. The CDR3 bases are TGTGCCAGCAGTTACTCTACGGAGGCGGGGGACGAGCAGTACTTC. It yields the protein CASSYSTEAGDEQYF.

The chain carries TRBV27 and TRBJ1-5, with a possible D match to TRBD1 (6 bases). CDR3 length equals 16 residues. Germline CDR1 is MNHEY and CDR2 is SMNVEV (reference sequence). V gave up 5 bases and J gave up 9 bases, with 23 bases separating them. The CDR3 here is CASSRLGTTFLGPQHF. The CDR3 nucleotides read TGTGCCAGCAGTAGACTGGGGACAACCTTCCTTGGGCCCCAGCATTTT.

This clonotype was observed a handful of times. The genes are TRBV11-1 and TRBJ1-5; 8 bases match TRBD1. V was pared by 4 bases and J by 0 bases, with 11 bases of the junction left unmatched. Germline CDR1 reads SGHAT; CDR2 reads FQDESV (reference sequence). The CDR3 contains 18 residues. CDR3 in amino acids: CASSSDREDLYSNQPQHF. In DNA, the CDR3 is TGTGCCAGCAGCTCGGACAGGGAGGACCTTTATAGCAATCAGCCCCAGCATTTT.

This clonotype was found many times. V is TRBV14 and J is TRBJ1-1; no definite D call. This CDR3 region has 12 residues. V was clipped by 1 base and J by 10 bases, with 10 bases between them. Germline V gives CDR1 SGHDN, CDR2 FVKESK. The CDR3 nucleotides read TGTGCCAGCAGCCAAGCGACTAGTGGAGCTTTCTTT. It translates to CASSQATSGAFF.

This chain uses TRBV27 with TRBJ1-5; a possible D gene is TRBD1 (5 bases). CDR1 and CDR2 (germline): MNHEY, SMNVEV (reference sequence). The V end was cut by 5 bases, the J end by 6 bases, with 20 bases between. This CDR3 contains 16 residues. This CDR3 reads CASSLGGAPGGQPQHF. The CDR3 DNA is TGTGCCAGCAGTCTCGGCGGGGCACCAGGCGGTCAGCCCCAGCATTTT.

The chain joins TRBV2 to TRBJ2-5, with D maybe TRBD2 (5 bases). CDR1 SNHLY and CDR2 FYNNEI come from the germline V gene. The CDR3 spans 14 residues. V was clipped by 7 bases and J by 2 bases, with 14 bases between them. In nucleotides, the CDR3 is TGTGCCAGCAAGAGCATCCGCGGGCAAGAGACCCAGTACTTC. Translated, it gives CASKSIRGQETQYF.

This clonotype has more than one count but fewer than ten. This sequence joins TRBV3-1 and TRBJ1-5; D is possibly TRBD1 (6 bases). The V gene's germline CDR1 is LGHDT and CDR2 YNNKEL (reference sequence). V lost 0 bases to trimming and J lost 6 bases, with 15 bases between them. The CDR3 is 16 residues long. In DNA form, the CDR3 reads TGTGCCAGCAGCCAAGATCTTGTAGGGGGGAGTCAGCCCCAGCATTTT. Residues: CASSQDLVGGSQPQHF.

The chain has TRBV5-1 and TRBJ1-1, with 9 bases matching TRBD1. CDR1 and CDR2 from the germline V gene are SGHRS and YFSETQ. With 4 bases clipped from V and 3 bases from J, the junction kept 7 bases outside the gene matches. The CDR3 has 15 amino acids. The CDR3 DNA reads TGCGCCAGCAGCCCCTCCCGGACAGGGGACACTGAAGCTTTCTTT. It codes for CASSPSRTGDTEAFF.

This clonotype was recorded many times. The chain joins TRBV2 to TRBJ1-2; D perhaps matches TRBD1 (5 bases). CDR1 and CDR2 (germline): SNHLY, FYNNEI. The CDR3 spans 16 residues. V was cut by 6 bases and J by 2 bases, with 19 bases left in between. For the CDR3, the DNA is TGTGCCAGCAGGGGGACGGAATTGACAGAGAACTATGGCTACACCTTC. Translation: CASRGTELTENYGYTF. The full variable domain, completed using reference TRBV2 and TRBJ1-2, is EPEVTQTPSHQVTQMGQEVILRCVPISNHLYFYWYRQILGQKVEFLVSFYNNEISEKSEIFDDQFSVERPDGSNFTLKIRSTKLEDSAMYFCASRGTELTENYGYTFGSGTRLTVV.

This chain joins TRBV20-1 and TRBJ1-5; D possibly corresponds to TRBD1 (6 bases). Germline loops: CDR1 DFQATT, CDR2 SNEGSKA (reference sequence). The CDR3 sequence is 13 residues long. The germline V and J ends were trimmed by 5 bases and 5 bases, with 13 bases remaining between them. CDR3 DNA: TGCAGTGCTGTTTCAGGGGTAGATCAGCCCCAGCATTTT. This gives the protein CSAVSGVDQPQHF.

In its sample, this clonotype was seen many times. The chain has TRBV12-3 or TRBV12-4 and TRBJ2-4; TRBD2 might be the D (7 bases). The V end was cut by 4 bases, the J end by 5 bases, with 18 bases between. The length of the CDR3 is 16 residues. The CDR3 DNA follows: TGTGCCAGCAGTTCCGTGGGGGGGCGAAGGGAAAACATTCAGTACTTC. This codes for CASSSVGGRRENIQYF.

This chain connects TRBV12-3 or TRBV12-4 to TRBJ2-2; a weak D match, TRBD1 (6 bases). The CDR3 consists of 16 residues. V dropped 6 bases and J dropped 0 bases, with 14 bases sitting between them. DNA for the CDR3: TGTGCCAGCAGCGAACAGGGCATTCCGAACACCGGGGAGCTGTTTTTT. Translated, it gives CASSEQGIPNTGELFF.

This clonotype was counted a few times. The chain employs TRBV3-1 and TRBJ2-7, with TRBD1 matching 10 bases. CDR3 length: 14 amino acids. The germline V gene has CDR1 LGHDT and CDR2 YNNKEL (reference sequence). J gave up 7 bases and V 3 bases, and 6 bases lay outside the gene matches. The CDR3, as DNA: TGTGCCAGCAGCCAGGGACAGGGGACGGAAGAGCAGTACTTC. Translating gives CASSQGQGTEEQYF.

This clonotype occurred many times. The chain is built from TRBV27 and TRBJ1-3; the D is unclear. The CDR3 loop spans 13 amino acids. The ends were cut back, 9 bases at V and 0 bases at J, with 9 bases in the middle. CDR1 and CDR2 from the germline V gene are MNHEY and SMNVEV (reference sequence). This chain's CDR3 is CASSSASGNTIYF. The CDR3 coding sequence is TGTGCCAGTAGTAGTGCCTCTGGAAACACCATATATTTT.

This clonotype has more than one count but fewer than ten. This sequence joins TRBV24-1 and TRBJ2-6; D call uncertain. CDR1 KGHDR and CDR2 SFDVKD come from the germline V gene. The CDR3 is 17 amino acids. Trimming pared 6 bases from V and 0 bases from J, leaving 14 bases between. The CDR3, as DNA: TGTGCCACCAGTCGGTATCAGTTCAGCTCTGGGGCCAACGTCCTGACTTTC. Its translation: CATSRYQFSSGANVLTF.

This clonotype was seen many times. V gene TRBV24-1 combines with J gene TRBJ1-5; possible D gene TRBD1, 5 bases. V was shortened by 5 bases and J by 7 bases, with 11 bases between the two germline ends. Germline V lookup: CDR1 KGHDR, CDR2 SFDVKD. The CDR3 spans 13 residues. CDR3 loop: CATSAQGGQPQHF. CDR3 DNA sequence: TGTGCCACCAGTGCCCAGGGTGGCCAGCCCCAGCATTTT.

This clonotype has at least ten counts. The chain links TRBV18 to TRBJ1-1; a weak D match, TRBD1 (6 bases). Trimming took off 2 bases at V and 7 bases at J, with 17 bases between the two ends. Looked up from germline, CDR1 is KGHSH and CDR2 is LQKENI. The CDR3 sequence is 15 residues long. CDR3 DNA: TGTGCCAGCTCACCAGAACAGGGTTCAGCAGGTGAAGCTTTCTTT. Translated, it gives CASSPEQGSAGEAFF.

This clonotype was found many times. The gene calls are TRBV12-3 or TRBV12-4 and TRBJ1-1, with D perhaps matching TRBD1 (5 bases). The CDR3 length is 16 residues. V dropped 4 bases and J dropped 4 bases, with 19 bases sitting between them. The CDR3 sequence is CASSSPIRARVTEAFF. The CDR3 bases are TGTGCCAGCAGTTCCCCGATTCGAGCCAGGGTCACTGAAGCTTTCTTT.

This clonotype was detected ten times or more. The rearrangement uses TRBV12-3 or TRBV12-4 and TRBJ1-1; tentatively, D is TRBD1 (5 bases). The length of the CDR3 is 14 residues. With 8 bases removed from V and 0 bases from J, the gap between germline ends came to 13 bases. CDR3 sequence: CASEPTGMNTEAFF. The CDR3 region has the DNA TGTGCCAGCGAGCCCACAGGAATGAACACTGAAGCTTTCTTT.

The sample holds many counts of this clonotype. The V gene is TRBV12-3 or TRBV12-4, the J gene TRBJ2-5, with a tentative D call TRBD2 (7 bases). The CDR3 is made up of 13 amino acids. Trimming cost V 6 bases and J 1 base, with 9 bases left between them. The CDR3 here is CASRGGGQETQYF. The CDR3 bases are TGTGCCAGCAGGGGAGGGGGCCAAGAGACCCAGTACTTC.